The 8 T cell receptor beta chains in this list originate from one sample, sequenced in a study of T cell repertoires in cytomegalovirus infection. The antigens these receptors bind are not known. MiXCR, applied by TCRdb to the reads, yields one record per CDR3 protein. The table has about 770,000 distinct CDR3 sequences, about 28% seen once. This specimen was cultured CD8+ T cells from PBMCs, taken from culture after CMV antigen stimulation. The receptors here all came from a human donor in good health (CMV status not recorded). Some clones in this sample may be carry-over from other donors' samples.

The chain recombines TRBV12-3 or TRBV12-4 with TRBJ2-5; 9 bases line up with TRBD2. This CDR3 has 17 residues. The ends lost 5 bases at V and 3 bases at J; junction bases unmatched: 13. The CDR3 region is CASSLRLAAGRKETQYF. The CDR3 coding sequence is TGTGCCAGCAGTCTCCGACTAGCGGCGGGGAGAAAAGAGACCCAGTACTTC.

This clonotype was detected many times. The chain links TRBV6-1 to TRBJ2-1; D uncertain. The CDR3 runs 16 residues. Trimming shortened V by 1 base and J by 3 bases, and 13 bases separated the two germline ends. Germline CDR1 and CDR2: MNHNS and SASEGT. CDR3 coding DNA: TGTGCCAGCAGTGAAGAAGGAGTTTCGGGCTACAATGAGCAGTTCTTC. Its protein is CASSEEGVSGYNEQFF.

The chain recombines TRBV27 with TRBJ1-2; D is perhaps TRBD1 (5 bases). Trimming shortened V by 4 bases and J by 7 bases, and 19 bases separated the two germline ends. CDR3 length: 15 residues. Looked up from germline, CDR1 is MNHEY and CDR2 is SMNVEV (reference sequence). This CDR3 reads CASSYDSLGRGGYTF. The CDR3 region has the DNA TGTGCCAGCAGTTATGACAGCCTGGGAAGAGGTGGCTACACCTTC.

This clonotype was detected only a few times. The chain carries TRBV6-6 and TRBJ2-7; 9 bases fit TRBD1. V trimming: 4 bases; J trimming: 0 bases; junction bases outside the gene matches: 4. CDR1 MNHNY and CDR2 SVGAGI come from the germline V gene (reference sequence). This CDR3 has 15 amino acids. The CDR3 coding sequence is TGTGCCAGCAGTTTAGACAGGGGGTCCTCCTACGAGCAGTACGTC. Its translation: CASSLDRGSSYEQYV.

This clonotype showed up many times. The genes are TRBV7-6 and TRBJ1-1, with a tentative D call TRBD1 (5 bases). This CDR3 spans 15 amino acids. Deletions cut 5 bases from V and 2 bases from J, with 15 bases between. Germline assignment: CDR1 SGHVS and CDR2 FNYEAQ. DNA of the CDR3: TGTGCCAGCAGCCAAGCCTTTGGGGGAAACACTGAAGCTTTCTTT. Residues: CASSQAFGGNTEAFF.

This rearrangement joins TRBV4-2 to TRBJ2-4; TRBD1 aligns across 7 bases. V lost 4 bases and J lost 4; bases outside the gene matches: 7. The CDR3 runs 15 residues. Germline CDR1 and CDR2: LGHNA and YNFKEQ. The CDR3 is CASSPMDRTKNIQYF. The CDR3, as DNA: TGTGCCAGCAGCCCCATGGACAGGACAAAAAACATTCAGTACTTC.

The CDR3 DNA is TGTGCCATTGGTGAGGGGGACGAGCAGTACTTC. This codes for CAIGEGDEQYF. The gene calls are TRBV7-2 and TRBJ2-7, with D possibly TRBD1 on 6 matching bases. V gave up 10 bases and J gave up 5 bases, with 12 bases separating them. The germline V gene has CDR1 SGHTA and CDR2 FQGNSA. The length of the CDR3 is 11 residues.

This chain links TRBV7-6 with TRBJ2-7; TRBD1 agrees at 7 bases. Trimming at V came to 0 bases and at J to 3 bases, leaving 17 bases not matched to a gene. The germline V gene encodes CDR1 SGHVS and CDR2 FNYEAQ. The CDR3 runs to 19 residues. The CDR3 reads CASSLAGTALLPSRYEQYF. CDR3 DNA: TGTGCCAGCAGCTTAGCAGGGACAGCACTCCTCCCCTCGCGCTACGAGCAGTACTTC.